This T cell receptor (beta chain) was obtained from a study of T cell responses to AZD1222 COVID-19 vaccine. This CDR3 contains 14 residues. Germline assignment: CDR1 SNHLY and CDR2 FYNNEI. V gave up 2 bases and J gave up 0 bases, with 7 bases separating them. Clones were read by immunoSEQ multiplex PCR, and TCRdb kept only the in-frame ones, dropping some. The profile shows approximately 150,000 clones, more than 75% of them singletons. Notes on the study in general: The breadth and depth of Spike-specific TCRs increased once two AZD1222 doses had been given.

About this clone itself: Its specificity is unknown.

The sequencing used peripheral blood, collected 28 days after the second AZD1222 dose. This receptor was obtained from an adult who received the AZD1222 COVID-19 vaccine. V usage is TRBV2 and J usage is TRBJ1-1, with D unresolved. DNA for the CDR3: TGTGCCAGCAGTGAATTGATGGTGAACACTGAAGCTTTCTTT. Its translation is CASSELMVNTEAFF.